The 21 T cell receptor beta chains below all came from one sample that was sequenced in a study of PD-1 blockade in classical Hodgkin lymphoma. In every patient, relapse followed autologous stem cell transplantation, while exposure to brentuximab vedotin differed. Assay: immunoSEQ multiplex PCR; the TCRdb copy retains only in-frame clones and omits some. The table has some 14,000 clones, roughly 86% seen once. The source material was peripheral blood mononuclear cells (PBMCs), sampled at baseline. These receptors were obtained from a human donor with classical Hodgkin lymphoma.

This clone was recorded only once. This chain joins TRBV7-5 and TRBJ2-6; the tabulated D call, TRBD1, remains unverified against the DNA. TRBV7-5 is a listed pseudogene. This CDR3 region has 17 residues. CDR3 sequence: CARIQMSRQSRANVLTF. In nucleotides, the CDR3 is TGTGCCAGAATCCAAATGAGTAGACAAAGTCGGGCCAACGTCCTGACTTTC.

The chain carries TRBV15 and TRBJ2-7; 14 positions match TRBD2. CDR3 length: 17 residues. The germline CDR1 and CDR2 sequences are LNHNV and YYDKDF (reference sequence). Trimming cost V 3 bases and J 4 bases; bases outside gene matches: 8. The CDR3 bases are TGTGCCACCAGCAGGGAGGCTGGGACTAGCGGGAGTTACGAGCAGTACTTC. It codes for CATSREAGTSGSYEQYF.

This clone was observed a few times. The chain is built from TRBV13 and TRBJ1-2; D might be TRBD1 (5 bases). Germline V lookup: CDR1 PRHDT, CDR2 FYEKMQ (reference sequence). Trimming removed 0 bases from V and 8 bases from J, with 19 bases in between. The CDR3 runs to 16 residues. CDR3 in amino acids: CASSLGSTRGRRGYTF. The CDR3 DNA sequence: TGTGCCAGCAGCTTAGGGAGTACGAGGGGTCGCCGGGGCTACACCTTC.

The genes are TRBV6-1 and TRBJ1-1; D may be TRBD1 (6 bases). The CDR3 consists of 15 residues. V lost 7 bases and J 4 bases, leaving 19 bases between the germline ends. CDR1 and CDR2 from the germline V gene are MNHNS and SASEGT. The CDR3 DNA reads as TGTGCCAGCACTGTTAAGGGGGTCGGAGGCACTGAAGCTTTCTTT. Amino acid sequence: CASTVKGVGGTEAFF.

The table lists this clone with a count of one. V is TRBV6-6 and J is TRBJ1-5; D gene uncertain. The CDR3 contains 16 residues. Germline CDR1 is MNHNY and CDR2 is SVGAGI (reference sequence). The ends were cut back, 4 bases at V and 0 bases at J, with 13 bases in the middle. The CDR3 region has the DNA TGTGCCAGCAGTTCCTTACCCGGGGATAGCAATCAGCCCCAGCATTTT. Amino acids: CASSSLPGDSNQPQHF.

The chain employs TRBV5-4 and TRBJ2-7, with D tentatively TRBD2 (6 bases). V was shortened by 3 bases and J by 4 bases, with 14 bases between the two germline ends. Germline CDR1 reads SGHNT; CDR2 reads YYREEE (reference sequence). The CDR3 is 14 residues long. For the CDR3, the DNA is TGTGCCAGCAGCTGGGCCGGGACTTCTTACGAGCAGTACTTC. The encoded protein is CASSWAGTSYEQYF.

The chain carries TRBV5-1 and TRBJ2-2; 13 bases are a match to TRBD2. J gave up 4 bases and V 4 bases, and 4 bases lay outside the gene matches. Germline values: CDR1 SGHRS, CDR2 YFSETQ. CDR3 length equals 16 residues. The CDR3, as DNA: TGCGCCAGCAGCCGCGGACTAGCGGGAGTCACCGGGGAGCTGTTTTTT. Its translation is CASSRGLAGVTGELFF.

This chain joins TRBV19 and TRBJ1-2, with 8 bases lining up with TRBD1. Germline trimming cut 6 bases from V and 4 bases from J; bases unmatched to any gene: 7. The germline V gene encodes CDR1 LNHDA and CDR2 SQIVND (reference sequence). The CDR3 loop spans 14 amino acids. The CDR3 loop is CASRRPGQAYGYTF. CDR3 nucleotides: TGTGCCAGTAGACGGCCGGGACAGGCCTATGGCTACACCTTC.

The rearrangement uses TRBV6-1 and TRBJ1-1; D uncertain. CDR1 is MNHNS, CDR2 SASEGT, per germline. The germline V and J ends were trimmed by 4 bases and 6 bases, with 12 bases remaining between them. The CDR3 covers 13 residues. CDR3 DNA sequence: TGTGCCAGCAGTGTCCTGGGAGGAGCTGAAGCTTTCTTT. Residues: CASSVLGGAEAFF.

The chain couples TRBV13 to TRBJ1-1; maybe TRBD1 (5 bases). Germline V gene sequence: CDR1 PRHDT, CDR2 FYEKMQ (reference sequence). V was trimmed by 5 bases and J by 1 base, leaving 11 bases between them. The CDR3 covers 14 residues. The CDR3 sequence: CASSSLGGNTEAFF. The CDR3 nucleotides are TGTGCCAGCAGCAGCCTTGGGGGGAACACTGAAGCTTTCTTT.

The rearrangement links TRBV5-6 to TRBJ2-5, with TRBD1 identical over 8 bases. J lost 0 bases, V lost 5 bases, and 3 bases had no gene match. The germline gives CDR1 SGHDT, CDR2 YYEEEE. The CDR3 totals 14 residues. CDR3 sequence: CASRKTGDQETQYF. The CDR3 region has the DNA TGTGCCAGCAGAAAGACAGGGGACCAAGAGACCCAGTACTTC.

V usage is TRBV10-3 and J usage is TRBJ2-5; tentative D call: TRBD1 (6 bases). V was cut by 6 bases and J by 9 bases, with 20 bases left in between. Germline V gene data show CDR1 as ENHRY and CDR2 as SYGVKD. The CDR3 runs to 14 residues. The CDR3 region is CAISPKGPEGAQYF. The CDR3 DNA follows: TGTGCCATCAGCCCGAAAGGGCCCGAGGGGGCCCAGTACTTC.

The chain has TRBV5-4 and TRBJ1-2; weak D call: TRBD1 (6 bases). CDR3 length: 14 residues. Trimming cost V 3 bases and J 4 bases, with 13 bases left between them. CDR1 and CDR2 (germline): SGHNT, YYREEE (reference sequence). The CDR3 DNA reads as TGTGCCAGCAGCTCCAGGGGAGTAGGCTATGGCTACACCTTC. Translating gives CASSSRGVGYGYTF.

The chain links TRBV5-1 to TRBJ2-1; D is ambiguous. The CDR3 contains 14 residues. Germline lookup yields CDR1 SGHRS and CDR2 YFSETQ. Deletions cut 2 bases from V and 0 bases from J, with 6 bases between. The CDR3 is CASSLSLSYNEQFF. DNA of the CDR3: TGCGCCAGCAGCTTAAGTCTCTCCTACAATGAGCAGTTCTTC.

This chain joins TRBV19 and TRBJ1-1, with D possibly TRBD1 on 5 matching bases. The CDR3 has 14 residues. V gave up 7 bases and J gave up 4 bases, with 16 bases separating them. Germline-derived CDR1 and CDR2 are LNHDA and SQIVND (reference sequence). The CDR3 bases are TGTGCCAGTACCGCCGTTGGGGGTTTCACTGAAGCTTTCTTT. Amino acid sequence: CASTAVGGFTEAFF.

The chain couples TRBV29-1 to TRBJ2-5, with D maybe TRBD1 (6 bases). CDR1 SQVTM and CDR2 ANQGSEA come from the germline V gene. The CDR3 loop spans 15 amino acids. Deletions cut 0 bases from V and 2 bases from J, with 13 bases between. CDR3 protein: CSVEDPRTVQETQYF. Here the CDR3 DNA reads TGCAGCGTTGAAGATCCGAGGACAGTACAAGAGACCCAGTACTTC.

The chain links TRBV10-3 to TRBJ2-7, with TRBD2 as a possible D gene (6 bases). Trimming cost V 0 bases and J 3 bases, with 15 bases left between them. This CDR3 spans 16 amino acids. Germline V gene lookup returns CDR1 ENHRY and CDR2 SYGVKD. The CDR3 sequence is CAISESFGSGDYEQYF. The CDR3 nucleotides are TGTGCCATCAGTGAGTCCTTCGGGTCGGGGGACTACGAGCAGTACTTC.

The rearrangement links TRBV19 to TRBJ1-1, with 8 bases lining up with TRBD1. CDR3 size: 13 residues. Germline CDR1 LNHDA, CDR2 SQIVND (reference sequence). Unmatched junction bases numbered 5, after V lost 7 bases and J lost 4 bases. CDR3 coding DNA: TGTGCCAGTAAATTTCAGGGGGCCACTGAAGCTTTCTTT. It yields the protein CASKFQGATEAFF.

The V gene is TRBV4-3, the J gene TRBJ1-1; D is ambiguous. There are 13 residues in the CDR3. Germline V CDR1 and CDR2: LGHNA, YSLEER. Between the trimmed V and J ends, which lost 1 base and 0 bases, there was a span of 3 bases. CDR3 protein: CASSQVVNTEAFF. CDR3 nucleotides: TGCGCCAGCAGCCAAGTGGTGAACACTGAAGCTTTCTTT.

The rearrangement links TRBV5-1 to TRBJ2-3; 10 bases align to TRBD2. Germline V gene data show CDR1 as SGHRS and CDR2 as YFSETQ. CDR3 length: 16 amino acids. The ends lost 0 bases at V and 2 bases at J; junction bases unmatched: 3. The CDR3 loop reads CASSLGSGGYTDTQYF. In DNA, the CDR3 is TGCGCCAGCAGCTTGGGTAGCGGGGGGTACACAGATACGCAGTATTTT.

The V and J genes are TRBV5-8 and TRBJ2-7; no firm D call. V was shortened by 4 bases and J by 5 bases, with 16 bases between the two germline ends. This CDR3 has 14 residues. Germline lookup yields CDR1 SGHTS and CDR2 YDEGEE. CDR3 sequence reads: CASSLANQNHEQYF. CDR3 nucleotides: TGTGCCAGCAGCCTGGCGAACCAGAACCACGAGCAGTACTTC.